One and the same sample provided the 21 T cell receptor beta chains below, sequenced in a study of shared clonotypes between healthy human individuals. The repertoire was sequenced with immunoSEQ multiplex PCR; TCRdb's copy has only in-frame clones and lacks some. The table includes about 340,000 clones, roughly 70% detected once. Sequenced input: memory CD4+ T cells sorted from blood. The sample's subset: CD45RA-negative fraction. These receptors originate from a man aged 25-45 years in good health.

This chain uses TRBV21-1 with TRBJ1-2. TRBV21-1 is termed a pseudogene. CDR3 size: 13 residues. The CDR3 reads CASSKQGDYGYTF. The CDR3 DNA is TGTGCCAGCAGCAAACAGGGAGACTATGGCTACACCTTC.

J is TRBJ1-2 and V is TRBV19, with D maybe TRBD1 (6 bases). Trimming took off 6 bases at V and 8 bases at J, with 16 bases between the two ends. Germline loops: CDR1 LNHDA, CDR2 SQIVND (reference sequence). The CDR3 totals 13 residues. The CDR3 DNA sequence: TGTGCCAGTAGGGACAGACTCTTGGGAGGCTACACCTTC. Its translation is CASRDRLLGGYTF.

V gene TRBV5-1 combines with J gene TRBJ2-3; TRBD2 matches 8 bases. CDR1 SGHRS and CDR2 YFSETQ come from the germline V gene. V lost 0 bases and J lost 5; bases outside the gene matches: 5. The CDR3 is 15 amino acids. The CDR3 region is CASSLGAGVGDTQYF. The DNA of the CDR3 is TGCGCCAGCAGCTTGGGAGCGGGAGTGGGAGATACGCAGTATTTT.

This clone was seen only a few times. The chain links TRBV19 to TRBJ2-7; 9 bases agree with TRBD1. Germline V gene data show CDR1 as LNHDA and CDR2 as SQIVND (reference sequence). Trimming took 1 base from V and 3 from J; bases not matched to a gene: 1. CDR3 size: 14 residues. In DNA, the CDR3 is TGTGCCAGTAGTATAGCGGGACAGGGCTACGAGCAGTACTTC. This sequence encodes CASSIAGQGYEQYF. The whole variable domain, filled in from reference TRBV19 and TRBJ2-7, reads DGGITQSPKYLFRKEGQNVTLSCEQNLNHDAMYWYRQDPGQGLRLIYYSQIVNDFQKGDIAEGYSVSREKKESFPLTVTSAQKNPTAFYLCASSIAGQGYEQYFGPGTRLTVT.

The rearrangement links TRBV7-2 to TRBJ2-1, with D possibly matching TRBD1 (6 bases). Trimming stripped 2 bases from V and 2 bases from J, with 10 bases between. Germline V gene lookup returns CDR1 SGHTA and CDR2 FQGNSA. This CDR3 is 15 amino acids long. CDR3 nucleotide sequence: TGTGCCAGCAGCTTAACCCGGGACACCTACAATGAGCAGTTCTTC. This translates into CASSLTRDTYNEQFF.

The chain recombines TRBV2 with TRBJ2-1; 7 nucleotides match TRBD1. The CDR3 loop spans 14 amino acids. Germline trimming cut 10 bases from V and 7 bases from J; bases unmatched to any gene: 13. Germline-derived CDR1 and CDR2 are SNHLY and FYNNEI. The CDR3 loop reads CATNRQGISNEQFF. As DNA, the CDR3 is TGTGCCACGAACAGACAGGGTATTTCGAATGAGCAGTTCTTC. Filled out from reference TRBV2 and TRBJ2-1, the complete variable domain reads EPEVTQTPSHQVTQMGQEVILRCVPISNHLYFYWYRQILGQKVEFLVSFYNNEISEKSEIFDDQFSVERPDGSNFTLKIRSTKLEDSAMYFCATNRQGISNEQFFGPGTRLTVL.

The rearrangement links TRBV6-1 to TRBJ2-7, with unresolved D. The CDR3 is 15 residues long. Trimming removed 6 bases at V and 3 bases at J, with 18 bases between. CDR1 and CDR2 from the germline V gene are MNHNS and SASEGT. CDR3 loop: CASRRQLRPDYEQYF. The CDR3 DNA is TGTGCCAGCAGGCGCCAACTTCGTCCCGACTACGAGCAGTACTTC.

This clone was seen a few times. This chain joins TRBV5-6 and TRBJ2-2; 7 bases are shared with TRBD1. The J segment lost 7 bases and the V segment lost 3 bases, leaving 3 bases of the junction unmatched. Germline V CDR1 and CDR2: SGHDT, YYEEEE. CDR3 length equals 13 residues. Here the CDR3 reads CASSSQGFGELFF. DNA for the CDR3: TGTGCCAGCAGCTCACAGGGGTTCGGGGAGCTGTTTTTT.

This clone appeared a few times. J is TRBJ2-7 and V is TRBV28, with 8 bases matching TRBD1. V dropped 3 bases and J dropped 2; count of bases not matched to a gene: 3. The CDR3 runs to 14 residues. CDR1 is MDHEN, CDR2 SYDVKM, per germline. This chain's CDR3 is CASSFGTGTYEQYF. Here the CDR3 DNA reads TGTGCCAGCAGTTTTGGGACAGGAACCTACGAGCAGTACTTC.

The genes are TRBV5-1 and TRBJ1-1; no reliable D call. CDR3 length: 15 amino acids. With 0 bases removed from V and 0 bases from J, the gap between germline ends came to 9 bases. Germline V gene sequence: CDR1 SGHRS, CDR2 YFSETQ. In DNA form, the CDR3 reads TGCGCCAGCAGCTTGGCCGCTAGGATGAACACTGAAGCTTTCTTT. Amino acid sequence: CASSLAARMNTEAFF. Variable domain in full (rest from reference TRBV5-1 and TRBJ1-1): KAGVTQTPRYLIKTRGQQVTLSCSPISGHRSVSWYQQTPGQGLQFLFEYFSETQRNKGNFPGRFSGRQFSNSRSEMNVSTLELGDSALYLCASSLAARMNTEAFFGQGTRLTVV.

The chain recombines TRBV5-1 with TRBJ2-1, with 7 bases fitting TRBD2. Germline V lookup: CDR1 SGHRS, CDR2 YFSETQ. V gave up 2 bases and J gave up 6 bases; unmatched junction bases: 8. This CDR3 contains 15 residues. The CDR3 DNA sequence: TGCGCCAGCAGCTTCGACGCGGGAGTCATCAATGAGCAGTTCTTC. Translating gives CASSFDAGVINEQFF.

This clone was counted only a few times. The rearrangement joins TRBV19 to TRBJ2-5; 8 positions match TRBD2. With 8 bases clipped from V and 4 bases from J, the junction kept 9 bases outside the gene matches. The CDR3 is 14 amino acids. CDR1 LNHDA and CDR2 SQIVND come from the germline V gene (reference sequence). DNA for the CDR3: TGTGCCAGTCGAACGGGACTAGTCATAGAGACCCAGTACTTC. It translates to CASRTGLVIETQYF.

The chain links TRBV18 to TRBJ2-2; TRBD2 is a possible D gene (5 bases). V shed 2 bases and J shed 6 bases, with 19 bases lying between them. The germline V gene has CDR1 KGHSH and CDR2 LQKENI. CDR3 length: 17 residues. Here the CDR3 reads CASSPNTGPEGAGELFF. The CDR3 nucleotides are TGTGCCAGCTCACCAAATACCGGGCCAGAGGGCGCCGGGGAGCTGTTTTTT.

This clone came up a few times. The chain joins TRBV19 to TRBJ1-4, with unresolved D. In germline, CDR1 is LNHDA, CDR2 SQIVND (reference sequence). This CDR3 comprises 14 residues. The germline V and J ends were trimmed by 5 bases and 10 bases, with 17 bases remaining between them. The CDR3 bases are TGTGCCAGTAGTGCCGGTGGCGCCTTCGGAAAACTGTTTTTT. It is translated as CASSAGGAFGKLFF. The full variable domain, rest sourced from reference TRBV19 and TRBJ1-4, is DGGITQSPKYLFRKEGQNVTLSCEQNLNHDAMYWYRQDPGQGLRLIYYSQIVNDFQKGDIAEGYSVSREKKESFPLTVTSAQKNPTAFYLCASSAGGAFGKLFFGSGTQLSVL.

CDR3 sequence: CASSPNFPNYEQYF. As DNA, the CDR3 is TGTGCCAGCAGCCCAAACTTCCCAAACTACGAGCAGTACTTC. The gene calls are TRBV27 and TRBJ2-7; D gene ambiguous. This CDR3 has 14 residues. Germline-derived CDR1 and CDR2 are MNHEY and SMNVEV (reference sequence). V shed 6 bases and J shed 3 bases, with 15 bases lying between them.

The chain is built from TRBV18 and TRBJ1-1; D is perhaps TRBD1 (6 bases). CDR3 length equals 14 residues. Germline assignment: CDR1 KGHSH and CDR2 LQKENI. Trimming shortened V by 3 bases and J by 1 base, and 9 bases separated the two germline ends. In nucleotides, the CDR3 is TGTGCCAGCTCACCTCTACAGGGGAACACTGAAGCTTTCTTT. Its protein is CASSPLQGNTEAFF.

The chain uses TRBV9 and TRBJ2-2, with D perhaps given as TRBD1 or TRBD2 (5 bases each). The CDR3 spans 14 residues. Trimming stripped 3 bases from V and 6 bases from J, with 12 bases between. Germline CDR1 reads SGDLS; CDR2 reads YYNGEE. The chain's CDR3 is CASSALGAPGELFF. The CDR3 region has the DNA TGTGCCAGCAGCGCCCTCGGGGCGCCCGGGGAGCTGTTTTTT.

Only a few counts were recorded for this clone. The CDR3 reads CASSLWDRVNQPQHF. CDR3 bases: TGTGCCAGCAGCCTCTGGGACAGGGTCAATCAGCCCCAGCATTTT. The V call is TRBV5-6, the J call TRBJ1-5; 9 bases map to TRBD1. CDR1 is SGHDT, CDR2 YYEEEE, per germline. The CDR3 covers 15 residues. The V gene end was trimmed by 4 bases and the J gene end by 3 bases; junction bases not matched to a gene: 5.

CDR3 coding DNA: TGTGCCAGCACGAGCTTAGTACGGGAGAATGAGCAGTTCTTC. The encoded protein is CASTSLVRENEQFF. V and J are TRBV27 and TRBJ2-1, with D perhaps matching TRBD2 (6 bases). Trimming stripped 7 bases from V and 7 bases from J, with 17 bases between. CDR3 length equals 14 residues. Per germline, CDR1 MNHEY and CDR2 SMNVEV (reference sequence).

This clone occurred once. J is TRBJ1-2 and V is TRBV28; no clear D gene. Trimming shortened V by 6 bases and J by 5 bases, and 7 bases separated the two germline ends. Germline lookup yields CDR1 MDHEN and CDR2 SYDVKM. The CDR3 is made up of 11 amino acids. CDR3: CASRTSYGYTF. As DNA, the CDR3 is TGTGCCAGCAGGACCTCGTATGGCTACACCTTC.

The sample holds a few counts of this clone. The chain has TRBV2 and TRBJ1-5; D is unclear. From germline, CDR1 is SNHLY and CDR2 FYNNEI. Between the trimmed V and J ends, which lost 2 bases and 1 base, there was a span of 3 bases. CDR3 size: 13 residues. CDR3 nucleotide sequence: TGTGCCAGCAGTGAATACAGCAATCAGCCCCAGCATTTT. Translation: CASSEYSNQPQHF.